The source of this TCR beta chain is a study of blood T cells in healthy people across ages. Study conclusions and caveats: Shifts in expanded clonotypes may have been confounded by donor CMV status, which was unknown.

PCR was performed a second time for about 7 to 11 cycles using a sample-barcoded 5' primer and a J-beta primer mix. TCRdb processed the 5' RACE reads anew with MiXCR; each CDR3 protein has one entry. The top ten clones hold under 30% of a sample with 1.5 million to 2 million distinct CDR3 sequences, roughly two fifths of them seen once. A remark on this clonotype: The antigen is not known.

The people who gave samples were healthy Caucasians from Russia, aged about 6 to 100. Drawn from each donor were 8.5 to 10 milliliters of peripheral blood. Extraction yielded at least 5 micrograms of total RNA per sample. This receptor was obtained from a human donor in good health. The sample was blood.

In nucleotides, the CDR3 is TGTGCCAGCAGCTTAGTACCCCTAGCGGCTAGCTCCTACGAGCAGTACTTC. Protein sequence: CASSLVPLAASSYEQYF. The chain combines TRBV7-2 with TRBJ2-7; 7 bases match TRBD2. The junction had 9 bases not matched to a gene; V was cut back by 1 base and J by 0 bases. CDR1 is SGHTA and CDR2 is FQGNSA in the germline V gene. The CDR3 totals 17 residues. Combining the CDR3 with reference TRBV7-2 and TRBJ2-7 gives the whole variable domain GAGVSQSPSNKVTEKGKDVELRCDPISGHTALYWYRQSLGQGLEFLIYFQGNSAPDKSGLPSDRFSAERTGGSVSTLTIQRTQQEDSAVYLCASSLVPLAASSYEQYFGPGTRLTVT.